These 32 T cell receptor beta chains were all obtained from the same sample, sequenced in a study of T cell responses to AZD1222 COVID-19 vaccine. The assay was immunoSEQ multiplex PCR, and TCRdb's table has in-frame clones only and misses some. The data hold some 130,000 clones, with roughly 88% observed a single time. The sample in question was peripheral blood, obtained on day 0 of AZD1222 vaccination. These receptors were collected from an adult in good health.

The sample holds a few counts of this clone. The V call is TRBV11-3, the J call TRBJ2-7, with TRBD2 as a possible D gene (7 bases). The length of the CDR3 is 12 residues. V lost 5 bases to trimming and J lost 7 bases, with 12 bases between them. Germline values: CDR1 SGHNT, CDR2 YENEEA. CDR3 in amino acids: CASSPGRGEQYF. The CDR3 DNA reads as TGTGCCAGCAGCCCGGGGAGGGGGGAGCAGTACTTC.

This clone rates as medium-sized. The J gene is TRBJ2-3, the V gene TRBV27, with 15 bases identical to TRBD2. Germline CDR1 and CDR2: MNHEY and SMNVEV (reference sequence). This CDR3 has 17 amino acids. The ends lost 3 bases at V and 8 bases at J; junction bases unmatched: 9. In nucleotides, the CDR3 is TGTGCCAGCAGTTTCCGGACTAGCGGGGGGGCGGGGTCTACGCAGTATTTT. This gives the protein CASSFRTSGGAGSTQYF.

CDR3 nucleotide sequence: TGTGCCAGAAGCCGACCGGGACAAGACTACGAGCAGTACTTC. It is translated as CARSRPGQDYEQYF. This sequence joins TRBV5-3 and TRBJ2-7; D might be TRBD1 (6 bases). TRBV5-3 is designated an ORF whose function remains uncertain. The CDR3 runs to 14 residues. V lost 4 bases and J lost 3, with 14 bases in between.

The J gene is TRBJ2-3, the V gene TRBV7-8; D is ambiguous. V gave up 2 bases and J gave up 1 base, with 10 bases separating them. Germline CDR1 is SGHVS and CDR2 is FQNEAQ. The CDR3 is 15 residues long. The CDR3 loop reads CASSLSLQGTDTQYF. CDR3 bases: TGTGCCAGCAGCTTATCCCTCCAAGGCACAGATACGCAGTATTTT.

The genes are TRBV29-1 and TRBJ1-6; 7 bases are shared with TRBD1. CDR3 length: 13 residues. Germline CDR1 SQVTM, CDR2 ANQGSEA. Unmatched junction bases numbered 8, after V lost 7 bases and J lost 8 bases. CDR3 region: CSGMTGPDSPLHF. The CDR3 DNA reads TGCAGCGGAATGACAGGGCCGGATTCACCCCTCCACTTT.

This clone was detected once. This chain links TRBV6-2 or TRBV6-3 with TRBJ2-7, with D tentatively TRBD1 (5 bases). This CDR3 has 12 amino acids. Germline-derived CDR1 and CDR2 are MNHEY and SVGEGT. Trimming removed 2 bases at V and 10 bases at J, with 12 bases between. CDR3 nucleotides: TGTGCCAGCAGTTACCCCGACAGAAACCAGTACTTC. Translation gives CASSYPDRNQYF.

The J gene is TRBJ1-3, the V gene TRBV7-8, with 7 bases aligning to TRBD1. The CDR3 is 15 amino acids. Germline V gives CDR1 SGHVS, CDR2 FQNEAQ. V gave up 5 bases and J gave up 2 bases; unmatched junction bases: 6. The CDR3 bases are TGTGCCAGCAGCCGAGACAGGGCTACTGGAAACACCATATATTTT. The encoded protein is CASSRDRATGNTIYF.

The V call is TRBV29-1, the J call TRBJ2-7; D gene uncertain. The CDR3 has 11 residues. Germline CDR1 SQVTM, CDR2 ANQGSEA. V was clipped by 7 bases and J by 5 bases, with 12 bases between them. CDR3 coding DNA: TGCAGCGCCTTGTTAGGCAACGAGCAGTACTTC. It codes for CSALLGNEQYF.

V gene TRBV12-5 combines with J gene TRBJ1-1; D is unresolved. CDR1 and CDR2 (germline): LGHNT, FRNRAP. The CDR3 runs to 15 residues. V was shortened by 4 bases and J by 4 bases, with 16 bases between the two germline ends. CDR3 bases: TGTGCTAGTGGTTCGCTTCTCCTATCGGGCACTGAAGCTTTCTTT. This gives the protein CASGSLLLSGTEAFF.

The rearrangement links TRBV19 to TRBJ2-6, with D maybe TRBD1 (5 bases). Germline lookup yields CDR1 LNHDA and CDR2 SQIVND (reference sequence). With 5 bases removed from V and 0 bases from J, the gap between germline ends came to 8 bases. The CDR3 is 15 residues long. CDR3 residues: CASSFQGSGANVLTF. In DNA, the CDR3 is TGTGCCAGTAGTTTTCAGGGCTCTGGGGCCAACGTCCTGACTTTC. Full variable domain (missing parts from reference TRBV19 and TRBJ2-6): DGGITQSPKYLFRKEGQNVTLSCEQNLNHDAMYWYRQDPGQGLRLIYYSQIVNDFQKGDIAEGYSVSREKKESFPLTVTSAQKNPTAFYLCASSFQGSGANVLTFGAGSRLTVL.

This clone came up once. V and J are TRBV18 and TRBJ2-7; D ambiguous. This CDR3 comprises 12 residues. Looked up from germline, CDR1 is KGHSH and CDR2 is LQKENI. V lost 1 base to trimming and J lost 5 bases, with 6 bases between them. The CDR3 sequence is CASSPLGNEQYF. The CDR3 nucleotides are TGTGCCAGCTCACCACTTGGAAACGAGCAGTACTTC.

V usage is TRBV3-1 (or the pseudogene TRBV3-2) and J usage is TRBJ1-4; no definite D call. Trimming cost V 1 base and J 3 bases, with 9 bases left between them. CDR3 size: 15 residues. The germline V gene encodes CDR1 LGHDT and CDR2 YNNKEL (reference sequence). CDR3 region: CASSQGPLSNEKLFF. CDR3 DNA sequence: TGTGCCAGCAGCCAAGGCCCCTTATCTAATGAAAAACTGTTTTTT.

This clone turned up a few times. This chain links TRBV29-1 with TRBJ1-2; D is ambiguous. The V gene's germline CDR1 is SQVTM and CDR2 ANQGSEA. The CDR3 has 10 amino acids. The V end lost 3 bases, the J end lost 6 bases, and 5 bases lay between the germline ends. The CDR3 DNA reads TGCAGCGTTGACCGGGATGGCTACACCTTC. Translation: CSVDRDGYTF.

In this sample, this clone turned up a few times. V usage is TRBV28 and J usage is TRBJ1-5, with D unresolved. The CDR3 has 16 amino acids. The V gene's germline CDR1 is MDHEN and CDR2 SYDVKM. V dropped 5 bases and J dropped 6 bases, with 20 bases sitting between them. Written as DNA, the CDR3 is TGTGCCAGCAGTCCGTGGGGAGGCGGAGGTGGTCAGCCCCAGCATTTT. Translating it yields CASSPWGGGGGQPQHF. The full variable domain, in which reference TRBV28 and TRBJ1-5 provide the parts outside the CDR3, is DVKVTQSSRYLVKRTGEKVFLECVQDMDHENMFWYRQDPGLGLRLIYFSYDVKMKEKGDIPEGYSVSREKKERFSLILESASTNQTSMYLCASSPWGGGGGQPQHFGDGTRLSIL.

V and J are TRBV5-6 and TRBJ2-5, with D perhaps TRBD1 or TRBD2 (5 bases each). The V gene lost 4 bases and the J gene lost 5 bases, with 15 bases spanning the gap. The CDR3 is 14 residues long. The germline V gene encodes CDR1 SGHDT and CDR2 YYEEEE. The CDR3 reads CASSLRTGRETQYF. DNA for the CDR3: TGTGCCAGCAGCCTCCGGACGGGACGGGAGACCCAGTACTTC.

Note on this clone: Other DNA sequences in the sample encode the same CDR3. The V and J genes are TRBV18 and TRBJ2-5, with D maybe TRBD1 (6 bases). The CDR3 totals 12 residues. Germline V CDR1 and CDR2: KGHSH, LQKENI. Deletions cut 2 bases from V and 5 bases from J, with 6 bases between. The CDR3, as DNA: TGTGCCAGCTCACCAAGGGGGGAGACCCAGTACTTC. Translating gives CASSPRGETQYF. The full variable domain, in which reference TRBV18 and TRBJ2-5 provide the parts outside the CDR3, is NAGVMQNPRHLVRRRGQEARLRCSPMKGHSHVYWYRQLPEEGLKFMVYLQKENIIDESGMPKERFSAEFPKEGPSILRIQQVVRGDSAAYFCASSPRGETQYFGPGTRLLVL.

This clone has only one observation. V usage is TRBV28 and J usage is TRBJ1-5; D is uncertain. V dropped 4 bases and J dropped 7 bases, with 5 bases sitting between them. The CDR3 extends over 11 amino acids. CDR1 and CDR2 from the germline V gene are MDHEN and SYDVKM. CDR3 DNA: TGTGCCAGCAGTTCCCCGCAGCCCCAGCATTTT. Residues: CASSSPQPQHF.

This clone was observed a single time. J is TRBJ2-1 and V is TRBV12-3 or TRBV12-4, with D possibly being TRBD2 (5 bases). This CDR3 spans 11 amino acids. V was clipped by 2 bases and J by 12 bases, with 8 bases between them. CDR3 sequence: CASSLRRGQFF. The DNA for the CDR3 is TGTGCCAGCAGTTTACGTCGGGGGCAGTTCTTC.

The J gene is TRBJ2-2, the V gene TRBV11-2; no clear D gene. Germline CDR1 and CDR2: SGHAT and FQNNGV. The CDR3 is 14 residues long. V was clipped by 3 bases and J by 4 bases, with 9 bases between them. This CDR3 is CASSFISATGELFF. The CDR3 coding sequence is TGTGCCAGCAGCTTTATAAGCGCCACCGGGGAGCTGTTTTTT.

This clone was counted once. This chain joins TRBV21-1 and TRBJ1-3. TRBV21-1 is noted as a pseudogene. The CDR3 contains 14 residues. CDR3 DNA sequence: TGTGCCAGCAGCAAAGGGGAGGGGGGAAACACCATATATTTT. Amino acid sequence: CASSKGEGGNTIYF.

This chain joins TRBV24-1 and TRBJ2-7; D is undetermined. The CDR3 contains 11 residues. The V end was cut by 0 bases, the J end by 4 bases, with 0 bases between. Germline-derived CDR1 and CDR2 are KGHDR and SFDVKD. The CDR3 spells CATSDLYEQYF. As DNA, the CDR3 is TGTGCCACCAGTGATTTGTACGAGCAGTACTTC.

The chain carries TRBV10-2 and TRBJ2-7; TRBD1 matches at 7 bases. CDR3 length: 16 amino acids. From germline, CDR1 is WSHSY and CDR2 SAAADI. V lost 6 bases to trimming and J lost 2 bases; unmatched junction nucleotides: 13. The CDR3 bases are TGCGCCAGCAGCACCACTCTACAGGGGTCGCCCTACGAGCAGTACTTC. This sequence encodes CASSTTLQGSPYEQYF.

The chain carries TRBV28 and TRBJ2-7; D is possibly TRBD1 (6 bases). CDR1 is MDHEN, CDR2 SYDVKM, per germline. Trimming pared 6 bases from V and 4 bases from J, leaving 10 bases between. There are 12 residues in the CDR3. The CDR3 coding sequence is TGTGCCAGCAGACGGACAGTTTACGAGCAGTACTTC. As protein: CASRRTVYEQYF.

CDR3 sequence: CASNRAPRETQYF. The CDR3 region has the DNA TGTGCCAGCAACCGGGCCCCTCGGGAGACCCAGTACTTC. This rearrangement joins TRBV7-2 to TRBJ2-5, with D uncertain. Trimming left V 7 bases short and J 5 bases short, with 14 bases between. The CDR3 is made up of 13 amino acids. The germline V gene encodes CDR1 SGHTA and CDR2 FQGNSA.

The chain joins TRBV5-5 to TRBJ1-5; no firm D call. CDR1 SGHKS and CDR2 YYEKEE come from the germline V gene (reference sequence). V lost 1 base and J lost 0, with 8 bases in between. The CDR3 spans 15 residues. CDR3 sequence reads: CASSLRGGSNQPQHF. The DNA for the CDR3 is TGTGCCAGCAGCTTGAGAGGAGGTAGCAATCAGCCCCAGCATTTT.

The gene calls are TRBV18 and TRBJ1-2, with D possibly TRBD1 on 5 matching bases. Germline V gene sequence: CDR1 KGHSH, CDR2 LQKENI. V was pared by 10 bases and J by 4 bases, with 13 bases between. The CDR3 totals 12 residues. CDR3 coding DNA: TGTGCCACATCCAGGGAAGGCTATGGCTACACCTTC. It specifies CATSREGYGYTF.

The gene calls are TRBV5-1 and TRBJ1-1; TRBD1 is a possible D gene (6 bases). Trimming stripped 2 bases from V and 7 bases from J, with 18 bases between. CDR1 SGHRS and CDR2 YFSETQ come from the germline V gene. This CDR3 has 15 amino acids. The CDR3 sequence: CASSFHYGPGVEAFF. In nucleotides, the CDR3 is TGCGCCAGCAGCTTCCACTATGGCCCAGGGGTTGAAGCTTTCTTT. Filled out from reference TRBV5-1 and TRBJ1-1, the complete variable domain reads KAGVTQTPRYLIKTRGQQVTLSCSPISGHRSVSWYQQTPGQGLQFLFEYFSETQRNKGNFPGRFSGRQFSNSRSEMNVSTLELGDSALYLCASSFHYGPGVEAFFGQGTRLTVV.

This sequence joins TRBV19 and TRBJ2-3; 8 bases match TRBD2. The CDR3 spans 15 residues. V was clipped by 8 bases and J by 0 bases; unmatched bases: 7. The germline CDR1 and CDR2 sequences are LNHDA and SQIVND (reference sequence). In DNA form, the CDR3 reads TGTGCCAGTGGGAGGCGGGGGGATAGCACAGATACGCAGTATTTT. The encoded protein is CASGRRGDSTDTQYF.

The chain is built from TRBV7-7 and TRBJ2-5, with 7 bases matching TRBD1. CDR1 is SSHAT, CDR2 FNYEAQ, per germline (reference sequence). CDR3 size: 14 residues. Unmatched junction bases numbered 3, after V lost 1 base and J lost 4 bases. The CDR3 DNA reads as TGTGCCAGCAGCTTAGTACAGGGGACAGAGACCCAGTACTTC. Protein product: CASSLVQGTETQYF.

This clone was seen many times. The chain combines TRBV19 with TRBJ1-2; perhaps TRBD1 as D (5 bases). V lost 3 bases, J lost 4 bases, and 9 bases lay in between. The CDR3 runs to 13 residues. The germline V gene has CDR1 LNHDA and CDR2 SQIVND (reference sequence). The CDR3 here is CASSMGVAYGYTF. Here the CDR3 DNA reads TGTGCCAGTAGTATGGGGGTTGCCTATGGCTACACCTTC.

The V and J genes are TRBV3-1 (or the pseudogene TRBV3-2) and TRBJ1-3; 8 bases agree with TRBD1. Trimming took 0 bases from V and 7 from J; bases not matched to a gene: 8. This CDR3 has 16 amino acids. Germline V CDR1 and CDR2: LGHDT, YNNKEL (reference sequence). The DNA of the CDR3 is TGTGCCAGCAGCCAAGAGCGGACAGGGTTGAGGAACACCATATATTTT. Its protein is CASSQERTGLRNTIYF.

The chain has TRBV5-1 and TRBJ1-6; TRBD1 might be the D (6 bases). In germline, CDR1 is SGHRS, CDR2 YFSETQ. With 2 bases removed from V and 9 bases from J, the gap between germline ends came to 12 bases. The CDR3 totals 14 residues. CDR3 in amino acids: CASSLAGVGSPLHF. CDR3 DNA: TGCGCCAGCAGCTTAGCAGGGGTGGGTTCACCCCTCCACTTT.